This T cell receptor (beta chain) is drawn from a study of beta chain features in type 1 diabetes. Reverse transcribing all isolated RNA meant expressed TCRB transcripts were sequenced. TCRdb's copy holds only in-frame clones and misses some; the assay was immunoSEQ multiplex PCR. The table has 200,000 to 300,000 clones, 14% seen once. Purity above 95% was achieved in all sorted populations. The germline V gene encodes CDR1 SQVTM and CDR2 ANQGSEA. The CDR3 runs to 11 residues. V gave up 6 bases and J gave up 3 bases, with 9 bases separating them. This clone was detected a few times. The gene calls are TRBV29-1 and TRBJ2-7; D is ambiguous. Sequenced sample: naive CD4+ T cells from blood. This clonotype was sampled from a woman in her thirties or forties in good health. The CDR3 DNA sequence: TGCAGCGTAGAAACGGGCTACGAGCAGTACTTC. Translated: CSVETGYEQYF.